These 2 T cell receptor beta chains originate from one sample sequenced in a study of identical twins. Each CDR3 protein gets one entry after TCRdb re-called the 5' RACE reads with MiXCR. The table shows approximately 550,000 distinct CDR3 sequences, with about a fifth occurring only once. This sample also belongs to another study, concerning yellow fever vaccine responses in identical twins.

The specimen was CD4+ T cells sorted from blood. The source is a woman aged 18-29 years in good health.

This rearrangement joins TRBV7-3 to TRBJ2-1, with TRBD2 identical over 9 bases. Trimming removed 5 bases from V and 6 bases from J; junction bases left unmatched: 8. Germline CDR1 and CDR2: SGHTA and FQGTGA. The CDR3 contains 15 residues. CDR3 in amino acids: CASSKRTSVGNEQFF. CDR3 nucleotide sequence: TGTGCCAGCAGCAAAAGGACTAGCGTCGGCAATGAGCAGTTCTTC. The full variable domain, rest sourced from reference TRBV7-3 and TRBJ2-1, is GAGVSQTPSNKVTEKGKYVELRCDPISGHTALYWYRQSLGQGPEFLIYFQGTGAADDSGLPNDRFFAVRPEGSVSTLKIQRTERGDSAVYLCASSKRTSVGNEQFFGPGTRLTVL.

Of note for this clonotype: A read error may produce the germline difference seen at one junction end. The CDR3 DNA follows: TGCGCCAGCAGAAGCGGCCCCACCGGGGAGATGTTTTTT. It codes for CASRSGPTGEMFF. The chain has TRBV5-1 and TRBJ2-2, with a possible D match to TRBD2 (5 bases). CDR3 length: 13 residues. Per germline, CDR1 SGHRS and CDR2 YFSETQ.